This T cell receptor (beta chain) emerged from a study of CD8 T cells in Susac syndrome. General study findings and limits: As acknowledged by the study, its TCR sequencing and HLA analysis included a relatively small number of individuals.

Germline V gives CDR1 MNHEY, CDR2 SMNVEV (reference sequence). The CDR3 extends over 14 amino acids. Trimming left V 8 bases short and J 4 bases short, with 17 bases between. Reverse transcription used about 0.45 to 1 ug RNA and random hexamers. TCRdb ran MiXCR on the immunoSEQ multiplex PCR reads and lists one entry per CDR3 protein. The sample records about 73,000 distinct CDR3 sequences, about 95% being singletons. Isolation of CD8+ and CD4+ T cells was performed negatively, whereas enrichment of TEMRA cells was done by FACS. As concerns this clonotype: Its antigen is currently unknown.

This receptor was taken from a human donor with multiple sclerosis. Sequenced material: CD8+ T cells from PBMCs. The gene calls are TRBV27 and TRBJ1-1, with a tentative D call TRBD1 (5 bases). Here the CDR3 DNA reads TGTGCCAGCTGGGTAGGGGATTTGGGCACTGAAGCTTTCTTT. Translated, it gives CASWVGDLGTEAFF.